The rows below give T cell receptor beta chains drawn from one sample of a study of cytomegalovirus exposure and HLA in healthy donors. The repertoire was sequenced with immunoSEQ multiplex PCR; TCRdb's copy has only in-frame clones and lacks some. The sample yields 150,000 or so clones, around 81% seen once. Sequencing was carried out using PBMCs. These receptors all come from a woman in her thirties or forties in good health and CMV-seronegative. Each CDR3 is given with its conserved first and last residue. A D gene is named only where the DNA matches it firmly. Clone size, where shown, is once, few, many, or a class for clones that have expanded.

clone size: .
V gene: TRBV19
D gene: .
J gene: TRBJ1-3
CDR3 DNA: TGTGCCAGTAGTATAACAGGGCCTGGAAACACCATATATTTT
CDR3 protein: CASSITGPGNTIYF

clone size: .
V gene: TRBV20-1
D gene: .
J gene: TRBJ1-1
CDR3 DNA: TGCAGTGCTACAGGGCCAGGGCTGGCTTTCTTT
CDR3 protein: CSATGPGLAFF

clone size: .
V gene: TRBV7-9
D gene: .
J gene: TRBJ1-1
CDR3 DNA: TGTGCCAGCAGCTTAGAAAACGACAGTGAAGCTTTCTTT
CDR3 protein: CASSLENDSEAFF

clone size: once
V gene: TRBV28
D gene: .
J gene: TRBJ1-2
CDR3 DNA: TGTGCCAGCAGTTTGGGCCAGCCTTATGGCTACACCTTC
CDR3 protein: CASSLGQPYGYTF

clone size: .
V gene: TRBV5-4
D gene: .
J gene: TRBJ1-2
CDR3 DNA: TGTGCCAGCAGCCTCCAGGGGACTAACTATGGCTACACCTTC
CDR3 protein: CASSLQGTNYGYTF

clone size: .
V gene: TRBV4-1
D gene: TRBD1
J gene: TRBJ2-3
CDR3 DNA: TGCGCCAGCAGCCCGGGACAGGGGATCTCCACAGATACGCAGTATTTT
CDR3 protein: CASSPGQGISTDTQYF

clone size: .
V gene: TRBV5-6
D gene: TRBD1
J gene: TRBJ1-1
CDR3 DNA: TGTGCCAGCAGCCCTGACAGGGTTAAAGCTTTCTTT
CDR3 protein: CASSPDRVKAFF

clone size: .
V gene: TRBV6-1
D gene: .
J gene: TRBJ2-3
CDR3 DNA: TGTGCCAGCAGTGAATCACACCGCACAGATACGCAGTATTTT
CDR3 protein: CASSESHRTDTQYF

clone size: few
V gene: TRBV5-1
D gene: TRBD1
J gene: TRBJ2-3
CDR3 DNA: TGCGCCAGCAGCTTGGGACAGGGGCCAGATACGCAGTATTTT
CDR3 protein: CASSLGQGPDTQYF

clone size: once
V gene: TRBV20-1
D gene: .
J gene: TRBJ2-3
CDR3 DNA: TGCAGTGCATCTTCCACAGATACGCAGTATTTT
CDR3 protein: CSASSTDTQYF

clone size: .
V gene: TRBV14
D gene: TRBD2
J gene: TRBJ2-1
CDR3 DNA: TGTGCCAGCAGCCAGTCCCGTGGGGTAGCGGGAGCGACCGAGCAGTTCTTC
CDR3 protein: CASSQSRGVAGATEQFF

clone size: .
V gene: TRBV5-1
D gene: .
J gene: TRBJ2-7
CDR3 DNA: TGCGCCAGCAGCTTGGGAGGGGAGGCCTACGAGCAGTACTTC
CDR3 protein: CASSLGGEAYEQYF

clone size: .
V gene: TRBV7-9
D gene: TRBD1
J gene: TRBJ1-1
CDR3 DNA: TGTGCCAGCAGCTTAGGAGGGGGCGTAGGGACTTTCTTT
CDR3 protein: CASSLGGGVGTFF

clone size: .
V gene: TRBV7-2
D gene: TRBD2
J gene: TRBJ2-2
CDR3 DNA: TGTGCCAGCAGCTTACGGGTAGCGGGAGGCGTTTCTACCGGGGAGCTGTTTTTT
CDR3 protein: CASSLRVAGGVSTGELFF

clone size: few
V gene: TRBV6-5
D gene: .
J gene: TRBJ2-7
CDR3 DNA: TGTGCCAGCAGTTACTCATTGGACAGTTCCTACGAGCAGTACTTC
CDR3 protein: CASSYSLDSSYEQYF